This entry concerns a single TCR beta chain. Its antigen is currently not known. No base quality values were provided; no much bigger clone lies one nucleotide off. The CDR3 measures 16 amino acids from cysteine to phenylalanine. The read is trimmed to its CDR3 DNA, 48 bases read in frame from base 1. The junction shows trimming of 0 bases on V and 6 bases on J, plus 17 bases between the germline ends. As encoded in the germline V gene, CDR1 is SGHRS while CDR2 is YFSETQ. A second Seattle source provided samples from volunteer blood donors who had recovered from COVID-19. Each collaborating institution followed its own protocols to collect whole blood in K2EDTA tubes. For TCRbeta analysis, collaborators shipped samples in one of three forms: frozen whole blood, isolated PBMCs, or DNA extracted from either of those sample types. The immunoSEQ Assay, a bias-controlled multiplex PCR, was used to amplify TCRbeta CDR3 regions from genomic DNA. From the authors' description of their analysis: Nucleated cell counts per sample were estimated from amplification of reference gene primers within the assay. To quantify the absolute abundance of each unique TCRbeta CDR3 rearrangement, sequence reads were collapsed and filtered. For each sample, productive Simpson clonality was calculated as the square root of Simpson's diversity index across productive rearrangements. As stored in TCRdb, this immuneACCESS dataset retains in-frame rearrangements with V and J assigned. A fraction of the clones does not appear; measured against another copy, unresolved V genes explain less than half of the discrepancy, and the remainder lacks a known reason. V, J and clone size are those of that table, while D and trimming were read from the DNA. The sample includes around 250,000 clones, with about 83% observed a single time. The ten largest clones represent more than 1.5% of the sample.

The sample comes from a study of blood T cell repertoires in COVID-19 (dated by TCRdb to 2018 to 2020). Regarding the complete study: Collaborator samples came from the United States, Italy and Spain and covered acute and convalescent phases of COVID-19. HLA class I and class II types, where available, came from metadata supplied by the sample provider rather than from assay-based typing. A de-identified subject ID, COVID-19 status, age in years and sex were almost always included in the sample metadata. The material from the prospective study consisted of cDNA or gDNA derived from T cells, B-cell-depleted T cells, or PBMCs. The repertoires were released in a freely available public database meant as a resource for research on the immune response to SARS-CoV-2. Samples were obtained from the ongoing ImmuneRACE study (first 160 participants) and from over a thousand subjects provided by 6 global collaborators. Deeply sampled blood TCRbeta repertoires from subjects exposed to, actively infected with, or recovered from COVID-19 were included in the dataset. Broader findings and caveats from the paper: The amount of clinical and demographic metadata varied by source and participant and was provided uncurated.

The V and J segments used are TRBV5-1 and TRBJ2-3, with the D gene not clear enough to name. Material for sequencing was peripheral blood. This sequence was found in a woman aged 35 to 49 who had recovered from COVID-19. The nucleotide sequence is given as TGCGCCAGCAGCTTGGACCCACCATCACACATGGATACGCAGTATTTT. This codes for CASSLDPPSHMDTQYF.